This T cell receptor beta chain is drawn from a study of T cells in localized non-small cell lung cancer. General study findings and limits: Turning up in adjacent lung were a median approximately 58 of the top 100 tumor clones. Greater T cell density in blood accompanied longer overall survival.

Only in-frame clones appear in the TCRdb table, and some are missing; sequencing was by immunoSEQ multiplex PCR. This sample carries approximately 31,000 clones, around four fifths of them seen once, and the ten largest clones take 35% to 40%. Germline values: CDR1 SGHRS, CDR2 YFSETQ. V shed 1 base, J shed 7 bases, and the junction held 4 bases outside the gene matches. CDR3 length: 14 amino acids. Note on this clone: Antigen unknown.

Sample: peripheral blood, taken before any cancer treatment. The TCR comes from a male donor aged 60 or older with stage II squamous cell lung carcinoma. The genes are TRBV5-1 and TRBJ2-1, with TRBD2 matching 8 bases. This CDR3 reads CASSLSGSGNEQFF. The CDR3 DNA sequence: TGCGCCAGCAGCTTGAGCGGGAGCGGGAATGAGCAGTTCTTC. The whole variable domain, remainder taken from reference TRBV5-1 and TRBJ2-1, is KAGVTQTPRYLIKTRGQQVTLSCSPISGHRSVSWYQQTPGQGLQFLFEYFSETQRNKGNFPGRFSGRQFSNSRSEMNVSTLELGDSALYLCASSLSGSGNEQFFGPGTRLTVL.